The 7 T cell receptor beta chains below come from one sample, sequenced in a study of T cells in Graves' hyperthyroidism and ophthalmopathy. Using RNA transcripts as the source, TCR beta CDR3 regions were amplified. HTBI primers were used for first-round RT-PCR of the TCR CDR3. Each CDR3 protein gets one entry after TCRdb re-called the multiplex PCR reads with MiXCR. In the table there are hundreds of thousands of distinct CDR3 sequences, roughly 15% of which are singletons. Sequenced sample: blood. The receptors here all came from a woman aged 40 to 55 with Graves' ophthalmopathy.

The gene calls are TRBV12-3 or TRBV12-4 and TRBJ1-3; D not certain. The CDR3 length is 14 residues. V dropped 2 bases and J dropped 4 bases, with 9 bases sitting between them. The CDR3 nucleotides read TGTGCCAGCAGTTTAAAGTATGAGGGAAACACCATATATTTT. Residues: CASSLKYEGNTIYF.

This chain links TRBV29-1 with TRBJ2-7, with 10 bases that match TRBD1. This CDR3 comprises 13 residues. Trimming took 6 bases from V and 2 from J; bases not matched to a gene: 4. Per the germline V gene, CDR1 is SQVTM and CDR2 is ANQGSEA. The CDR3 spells CSVGTGVTYEQYF. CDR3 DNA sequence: TGCAGCGTCGGGACAGGGGTAACCTACGAGCAGTACTTC.

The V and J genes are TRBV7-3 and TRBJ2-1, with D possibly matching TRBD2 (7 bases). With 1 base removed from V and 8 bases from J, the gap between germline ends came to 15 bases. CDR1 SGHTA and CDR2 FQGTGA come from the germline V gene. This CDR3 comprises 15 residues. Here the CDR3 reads CASSLIGGGRDEQFF. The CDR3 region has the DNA TGTGCCAGCAGCTTAATAGGGGGGGGGCGGGATGAGCAGTTCTTC.

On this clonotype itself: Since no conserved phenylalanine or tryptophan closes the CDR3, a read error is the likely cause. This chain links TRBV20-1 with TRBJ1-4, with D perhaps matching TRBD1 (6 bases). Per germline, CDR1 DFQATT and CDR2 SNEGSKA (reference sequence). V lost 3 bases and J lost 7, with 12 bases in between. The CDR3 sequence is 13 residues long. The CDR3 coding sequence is TGCAGTGCTAGTTACGGGGGCCGTGAAAAACTGTTTCTT. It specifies CSASYGGREKLFL.

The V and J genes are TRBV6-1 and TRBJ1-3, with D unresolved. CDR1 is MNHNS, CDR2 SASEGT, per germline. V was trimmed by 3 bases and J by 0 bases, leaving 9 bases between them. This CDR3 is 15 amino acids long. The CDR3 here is CASSERANSGNTIYF. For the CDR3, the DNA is TGTGCCAGCAGTGAGCGGGCAAACTCTGGAAACACCATATATTTT.

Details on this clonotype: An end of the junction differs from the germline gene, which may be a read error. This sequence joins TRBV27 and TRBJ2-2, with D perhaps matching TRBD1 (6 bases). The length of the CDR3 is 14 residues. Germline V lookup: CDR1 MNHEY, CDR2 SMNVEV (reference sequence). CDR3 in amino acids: CAGRRTANTGELFF. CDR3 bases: TGTGCCGGCAGAAGGACAGCGAACACCGGGGAGCTGTTTTTT.

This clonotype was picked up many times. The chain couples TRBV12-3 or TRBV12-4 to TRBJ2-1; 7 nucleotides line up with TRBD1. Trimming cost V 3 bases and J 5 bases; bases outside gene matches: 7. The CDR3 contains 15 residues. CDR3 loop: CASSFELTGNNEQFF. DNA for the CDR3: TGTGCCAGCAGTTTTGAGCTGACAGGGAACAATGAGCAGTTCTTC.